The next 20 T cell receptor beta chains were all read from a single sample in a study of T cell repertoires in aging, cancer and after chemotherapy. TCR beta rearrangements were amplified from peripheral blood genomic DNA. Multiplex touch-down PCR with TRB-A/B primers amplified rearranged V-D-J TRB sequences. TCRdb re-called the multiplex PCR reads with MiXCR, one entry per CDR3 protein. The table includes 10,000 to 15,000 distinct CDR3 sequences, around 30% detected once. Material: blood. Source of these receptors: a human donor with a blood cancer.

This clonotype is judged medium-sized. This chain connects TRBV6-5 to TRBJ2-7; perhaps TRBD2 as D (5 bases). V was pared by 6 bases and J by 2 bases, with 14 bases between. CDR1 is MNHEY and CDR2 is SVGAGI in the germline V gene. This CDR3 contains 14 residues. CDR3 DNA: TGTGCCAGCAGACTCCCGGGATCCGCCTACGAGCAGTACTTC. Translated, it gives CASRLPGSAYEQYF.

The sample holds a few counts of this clonotype. This chain links TRBV12-3 or TRBV12-4 with TRBJ2-1, with TRBD2 identical over 8 bases. This CDR3 has 14 residues. Trimming at V came to 4 bases and at J to 7 bases, leaving 6 bases not matched to a gene. The CDR3: CASSSGGAENEQFF. The CDR3 nucleotides read TGTGCCAGCAGTTCCGGGGGGGCAGAAAATGAGCAGTTCTTC.

This clonotype was seen more than once but under ten times. V is TRBV27 and J is TRBJ1-2; unclear D gene. CDR1 is MNHEY and CDR2 is SMNVEV in the germline V gene (reference sequence). This CDR3 has 12 amino acids. V was trimmed by 5 bases and J by 3 bases, leaving 7 bases between them. CDR3 sequence: CASSDRHYGYTF. As DNA, the CDR3 is TGTGCCAGCAGTGACCGGCACTATGGCTACACCTTC.

The rearrangement links TRBV7-2 to TRBJ2-3, with TRBD2 matching over 10 bases. With V trimmed by 4 bases and J by 14 bases, 9 bases remained unmatched. This CDR3 region has 13 residues. CDR1 SGHTA and CDR2 FQGNSA come from the germline V gene. CDR3 loop: CASSYTPSGSPYF. The CDR3 DNA sequence: TGTGCCAGCAGCTACACCCCTAGCGGGAGCCCGTATTTT.

This clonotype was counted a few times. This sequence joins TRBV15 and TRBJ2-7, with 7 nucleotides matching TRBD2. The germline V gene encodes CDR1 LNHNV and CDR2 YYDKDF (reference sequence). With V trimmed by 1 base and J by 4 bases, 7 bases remained unmatched. This CDR3 contains 15 residues. The CDR3 sequence: CATSRGYAGVYEQYV. As DNA, the CDR3 is TGTGCCACCAGCAGAGGCTACGCGGGAGTATACGAGCAGTACGTC.

The V call is TRBV21-1, the J call TRBJ2-7; the D call TRBD2 from the table was never checked on the DNA. TRBV21-1 is marked as a pseudogene. This CDR3 region has 16 residues. The CDR3 DNA sequence: TGTGCCAGCAGCAAAGAGGGACTCGGGGACCGGGCCGAGCAGTACGTC. Encoded protein: CASSKEGLGDRAEQYV.

By share, this clonotype ranks as medium-sized. CDR3: CASSMRVSQPQHF. CDR3 in DNA: TGTGCCAGTAGTATGCGGGTGTCTCAGCCCCAGCATTTT. V and J are TRBV19 and TRBJ1-5; D is unresolved. The CDR3 is made up of 13 amino acids. CDR1 and CDR2 (germline): LNHDA, SQIVND (reference sequence). The ends were cut back, 3 bases at V and 6 bases at J, with 9 bases in the middle.

This clonotype is medium-sized in the sample. V usage is TRBV6-5 and J usage is TRBJ2-7, with a tentative D call TRBD2 (5 bases). V was pared by 6 bases and J by 0 bases, with 9 bases between. This CDR3 is built from 13 residues. CDR1 MNHEY and CDR2 SVGAGI come from the germline V gene. CDR3 nucleotide sequence: TGTGCCAGCAGCCGAGGGAGCTCCTACGAGCAGTACGTC. Translated, it gives CASSRGSSYEQYV.

This clonotype is categorized as medium-sized. This rearrangement joins TRBV5-6 to TRBJ2-6, with a weak D call TRBD1 (6 bases). Per germline, CDR1 SGHDT and CDR2 YYEEEE. The germline V and J ends were trimmed by 3 bases and 2 bases, with 9 bases remaining between them. CDR3 length: 15 residues. CDR3 DNA sequence: TGTGCCAGCAGCTGGGACACAGCTGGGGCCAACGTCCTGACTTTC. Translating it yields CASSWDTAGANVLTF. The full variable domain, in which reference TRBV5-6 and TRBJ2-6 provide the parts outside the CDR3, is DAGVTQSPTHLIKTRGQQVTLRCSPKSGHDTVSWYQQALGQGPQFIFQYYEEEERQRGNFPDRFSGHQFPNYSSELNVNALLLGDSALYLCASSWDTAGANVLTFGAGSRLTVL.

In its sample, this clonotype was seen a few times. The rearrangement uses TRBV24-1 and TRBJ1-4, with a tentative D call TRBD1 (6 bases). The CDR3 consists of 16 residues. V was shortened by 2 bases and J by 5 bases, with 14 bases between the two germline ends. Germline V gene data show CDR1 as KGHDR and CDR2 as SFDVKD. The CDR3 sequence: CATSDSGGGANEKLFF. For the CDR3, the DNA is TGTGCCACCAGTGATTCCGGGGGGGGCGCGAATGAAAAACTGTTTTTT.

The chain recombines TRBV4-2 with TRBJ2-1, with 9 bases lining up with TRBD2. V shed 2 bases and J 10 bases; nucleotides not matched to a gene: 6. Germline V gene lookup returns CDR1 LGHNA and CDR2 YNFKEQ. This CDR3 is 14 amino acids long. The CDR3 DNA follows: TGTGCCAGCAGCCAAAGCCCCACTAGCGGGGAGCAGTTCTTC. Its protein product is CASSQSPTSGEQFF.

The chain employs TRBV6-5 and TRBJ2-7; D possibly corresponds to TRBD2 (5 bases). Germline V gene data show CDR1 as MNHEY and CDR2 as SVGAGI. Deletions cut 5 bases from V and 2 bases from J, with 16 bases between. The CDR3 consists of 15 residues. DNA for the CDR3: TGTGCCAGCAGTGAACGGGTAGACTACCCCTACGAGCAGTACTTC. This encodes CASSERVDYPYEQYF.

Comments on this clonotype: Given a much more abundant clone one base away, this may be a read error. The chain is built from TRBV30 and TRBJ1-6; D may be TRBD1 (6 bases). The germline V gene encodes CDR1 GTSNPN and CDR2 SVGIG (reference sequence). Between the trimmed V and J ends, which lost 3 bases and 0 bases, there was a span of 15 bases. The CDR3 contains 17 residues. CDR3 in DNA: TGTGCCTGGAGGGTAGGACAGATAAGCTCCTATAATTCACCCCTCCACTTT. As protein: CAWRVGQISSYNSPLHF. The entire variable domain, with the rest obtained from reference TRBV30 and TRBJ1-6, is as follows: SQTIHQWPATLVQPVGSPLSLECTVEGTSNPNLYWYRQAAGRGLQLLFYSVGIGQISSEVPQNLSASRPQDRQFILSSKKLLLSDSGFYLCAWRVGQISSYNSPLHFGNGTRLTVT.

The chain has TRBV30 and TRBJ1-5; D is undetermined. V was cut by 0 bases and J by 4 bases, with 13 bases left in between. Germline V lookup: CDR1 GTSNPN, CDR2 SVGIG (reference sequence). This CDR3 is built from 15 residues. The DNA for the CDR3 is TGTGCCTGGAGTGTACATCTTTTGGGAAATCAGCCCCAGCATTTT. It specifies CAWSVHLLGNQPQHF.

Only a few counts were recorded for this clonotype. This chain links TRBV12-3 or TRBV12-4 with TRBJ1-5; the D gene is possibly TRBD1 (6 bases). The germline V and J ends were trimmed by 3 bases and 5 bases, with 11 bases remaining between them. The CDR3 is made up of 14 amino acids. CDR3: CASSLAQGDQPQHF. The CDR3 coding sequence is TGTGCCAGCAGTTTGGCACAGGGCGATCAGCCCCAGCATTTT.

The chain combines TRBV29-1 with TRBJ2-3, with D maybe TRBD1 (5 bases). CDR1 is SQVTM and CDR2 is ANQGSEA in the germline V gene. V lost 5 bases, J lost 4 bases, and 16 bases lay in between. This CDR3 is 14 amino acids long. DNA of the CDR3: TGCAGCGTTCGAGGTGGGGCCGTGGCAGATACGCAGTATTTT. It yields the protein CSVRGGAVADTQYF.

V is TRBV7-9 and J is TRBJ1-2, with D tentatively TRBD1 (6 bases). CDR3 length: 15 residues. Between the trimmed V and J ends, which lost 6 bases and 3 bases, there was a span of 17 bases. CDR1 is SEHNR and CDR2 is FQNEAQ in the germline V gene (reference sequence). The CDR3 loop reads CASRSTGHFYYGYTF. For the CDR3, the DNA is TGTGCCAGCAGGTCAACAGGGCATTTCTACTATGGCTACACCTTC.

By proportion, this clonotype is medium-sized. The genes are TRBV15 and TRBJ2-1; TRBD2 matches 9 bases. The germline V gene has CDR1 LNHNV and CDR2 YYDKDF (reference sequence). V shed 1 base, J shed 1 base, and the junction held 8 bases outside the gene matches. The CDR3 extends over 18 amino acids. CDR3 DNA sequence: TGTGCCACCAGCAGAGGGGGGCGGGGGGGCAGTTCCTACAATGAGCAGTTCTTC. It codes for CATSRGGRGGSSYNEQFF.

The chain employs TRBV27 and TRBJ1-1; D remains unclear. The CDR3 is 13 residues long. Germline V gene data show CDR1 as MNHEY and CDR2 as SMNVEV (reference sequence). The V end was cut by 4 bases, the J end by 1 base, with 7 bases between. In DNA, the CDR3 is TGTGCCAGCAGTTCAATCGAGAACACTGAAGCTTTCTTT. This codes for CASSSIENTEAFF.

In this sample, this clonotype turned up a few times. The gene calls are TRBV6-2 or TRBV6-3 and TRBJ2-3, with 10 nucleotides matching TRBD2. Trimming took 6 bases from V and 4 from J; bases not matched to a gene: 4. Germline V CDR1 and CDR2: MNHEY, SVGEGT. This CDR3 is built from 14 residues. The DNA of the CDR3 is TGTGCCAGCAGCTCAGCGGGGGGGCCAGATACGCAGTATTTT. Translated, it gives CASSSAGGPDTQYF.